Presented here are 20 T cell receptor beta chains from one specimen sequenced in a study of cytomegalovirus exposure and HLA in healthy donors. Vbeta (60) and Jbeta (13) primers were used in the PCR. Using immunoSEQ multiplex PCR, the repertoire was profiled, and TCRdb retains in-frame clones only, with some absent. In the table there are some 110,000 clones, 9% to 10% of which are singletons. The sample was PBMCs. Receptors originate from a man aged 25-45 years in good health and CMV-seronegative.

This clone was observed a few times. The genes are TRBV5-6 and TRBJ1-4; D remains unclear. The CDR3 totals 14 residues. Trimming stripped 0 bases from V and 4 bases from J, with 7 bases between. Germline V CDR1 and CDR2: SGHDT, YYEEEE. DNA for the CDR3: TGTGCCAGCAGCTTGGCGCAGGATAATGAAAAACTGTTTTTT. Translation gives CASSLAQDNEKLFF. Drawing the rest from reference TRBV5-6 and TRBJ1-4, the complete variable domain is DAGVTQSPTHLIKTRGQQVTLRCSPKSGHDTVSWYQQALGQGPQFIFQYYEEEERQRGNFPDRFSGHQFPNYSSELNVNALLLGDSALYLCASSLAQDNEKLFFGSGTQLSVL.

This clone has a handful of counts. This chain connects TRBV6-1 to TRBJ1-1; weak D call: TRBD1 (5 bases). The CDR3 contains 14 residues. The germline V gene encodes CDR1 MNHNS and CDR2 SASEGT. V shed 3 bases and J shed 3 bases, with 11 bases lying between them. In DNA form, the CDR3 reads TGTGCCAGCAGTGACCTGACAGACCACACTGAAGCTTTCTTT. Translated: CASSDLTDHTEAFF.

In its sample, this clone was seen a few times. V gene TRBV18 combines with J gene TRBJ2-2; TRBD2 matches at 14 bases. The V gene end was trimmed by 8 bases and the J gene end by 5 bases; junction bases not matched to a gene: 10. The CDR3 length is 17 residues. Germline CDR1 KGHSH, CDR2 LQKENI. CDR3 sequence reads: CASTSGLAGAGTGELFF. CDR3 DNA sequence: TGTGCCAGCACATCGGGACTAGCGGGAGCAGGTACCGGGGAGCTGTTTTTT.

The rearrangement uses TRBV4-3 and TRBJ1-2; 8 bases are a match to TRBD1. Germline assignment: CDR1 LGHNA and CDR2 YSLEER. With V trimmed by 0 bases and J by 5 bases, 8 bases remained unmatched. The CDR3 has 16 residues. The CDR3 coding sequence is TGCGCCAGCAGCCAAGATTCCCAGGGGGCTCGGTATGGCTACACCTTC. Translating it yields CASSQDSQGARYGYTF.

J is TRBJ2-1 and V is TRBV5-1; 13 bases map to TRBD2. From germline, CDR1 is SGHRS and CDR2 YFSETQ. This CDR3 is built from 15 residues. The trim removed 2 bases at V and 9 bases at J, leaving 5 bases unmatched. CDR3 loop: CASSFGLAGETEQFF. DNA of the CDR3: TGCGCCAGCAGCTTTGGACTAGCGGGGGAAACTGAGCAGTTCTTC.

There are a few counts of this clone. The chain is built from TRBV5-6 and TRBJ2-2; TRBD2 matches 8 bases. Looked up from germline, CDR1 is SGHDT and CDR2 is YYEEEE. The CDR3 contains 16 residues. V shed 6 bases and J 7 bases; nucleotides not matched to a gene: 14. The CDR3 loop reads CASNAEGLGSYGELFF. CDR3 DNA sequence: TGTGCCAGCAACGCCGAGGGACTAGGGTCCTACGGGGAGCTGTTTTTT. The whole variable domain, filled in from reference TRBV5-6 and TRBJ2-2, reads DAGVTQSPTHLIKTRGQQVTLRCSPKSGHDTVSWYQQALGQGPQFIFQYYEEEERQRGNFPDRFSGHQFPNYSSELNVNALLLGDSALYLCASNAEGLGSYGELFFGEGSRLTVL.

This chain uses TRBV4-1 with TRBJ1-6; the D gene is possibly TRBD1 (5 bases). Germline loops: CDR1 MGHRA, CDR2 YSYEKL. Trimming stripped 4 bases from V and 10 bases from J, with 8 bases between. The CDR3 totals 12 residues. CDR3 residues: CASSPGGSPLHF. CDR3 sequence (DNA): TGCGCCAGCAGCCCCGGGGGGTCACCCCTCCACTTT.

This clone was recorded at least ten times. V and J are TRBV4-1 and TRBJ2-5; 7 nucleotides match TRBD2. Trimming cost V 1 base and J 5 bases; bases outside gene matches: 13. Germline V gene sequence: CDR1 MGHRA, CDR2 YSYEKL. CDR3 length equals 17 residues. The CDR3 spells CASSQGPSRGREETQYF. Here the CDR3 DNA reads TGCGCCAGCAGCCAAGGACCCTCCCGTGGGCGGGAGGAGACCCAGTACTTC.

This clone has a handful of counts. The chain links TRBV6-1 to TRBJ1-5; 8 nucleotides match TRBD1. This CDR3 comprises 13 residues. Germline V gene sequence: CDR1 MNHNS, CDR2 SASEGT. J was trimmed by 6 bases and V by 5 bases; bases with no gene match: 3. The CDR3: CASSSRGPQPQHF. As DNA, the CDR3 is TGTGCCAGCAGTTCCAGGGGGCCTCAGCCCCAGCATTTT.

This clone was detected a few times. The chain links TRBV30 to TRBJ2-2, with 7 nucleotides matching TRBD1. In germline, CDR1 is GTSNPN, CDR2 SVGIG (reference sequence). CDR3 length: 13 amino acids. Trimming cost V 1 base and J 8 bases; bases outside gene matches: 4. CDR3 bases: TGTGCCTGGAGTGGACAGGGTGTGGGGGAGCTGTTTTTT. It codes for CAWSGQGVGELFF.

The J gene is TRBJ1-4, the V gene TRBV27, with 9 bases identical to TRBD1. Germline V lookup: CDR1 MNHEY, CDR2 SMNVEV (reference sequence). The CDR3 loop spans 15 amino acids. V shed 6 bases, J shed 5 bases, and the junction held 7 bases outside the gene matches. The CDR3: CASSTQQGANEKLFF. CDR3 in DNA: TGTGCCAGCAGCACCCAACAGGGGGCGAATGAAAAACTGTTTTTT.

The chain carries TRBV19 and TRBJ2-1, with TRBD2 identical over 10 bases. CDR3 size: 16 residues. Germline loops: CDR1 LNHDA, CDR2 SQIVND (reference sequence). V shed 3 bases, J shed 5 bases, and the junction held 7 bases outside the gene matches. The CDR3 DNA sequence: TGTGCCAGTAGTATGGAGCGGGAGGGCCAAGACAATGAGCAGTTCTTC. Its translation: CASSMEREGQDNEQFF. The whole variable domain, remainder taken from reference TRBV19 and TRBJ2-1, is DGGITQSPKYLFRKEGQNVTLSCEQNLNHDAMYWYRQDPGQGLRLIYYSQIVNDFQKGDIAEGYSVSREKKESFPLTVTSAQKNPTAFYLCASSMEREGQDNEQFFGPGTRLTVL.

This clone was detected only a few times. This chain connects TRBV15 to TRBJ2-5, with D tentatively TRBD2 (5 bases). The J call may be wrong; the DNA end is better matched by TRBJ2-7. This CDR3 is built from 13 residues. The germline V gene has CDR1 LNHNV and CDR2 YYDKDF (reference sequence). The CDR3 DNA follows: TGTGCCACCAGCGCCGAGGGTGGGTTCGAGCAGTACTTC. Protein: CATSAEGGFEQYF.

The chain combines TRBV6-1 with TRBJ2-3; a possible D gene is TRBD1 (5 bases). The germline V and J ends were trimmed by 4 bases and 1 base, with 6 bases remaining between them. The CDR3 has 13 residues. Looked up from germline, CDR1 is MNHNS and CDR2 is SASEGT. The CDR3: CASSVTGTDTQYF. The CDR3 DNA reads as TGTGCCAGCAGTGTGACAGGCACAGATACGCAGTATTTT.

This clone was recorded a few times. The chain links TRBV10-3 to TRBJ1-3; the match to TRBD1 covers 10 bases. Germline loops: CDR1 ENHRY, CDR2 SYGVKD. This CDR3 has 14 residues. V was clipped by 8 bases and J by 0 bases; unmatched bases: 1. The CDR3 reads CAIGTGDSGNTIYF. Here the CDR3 DNA reads TGTGCCATCGGGACAGGGGACTCTGGAAACACCATATATTTT.

The chain is built from TRBV6-5 and TRBJ2-1; 9 bases agree with TRBD2. Per the germline V gene, CDR1 is MNHEY and CDR2 is SVGAGI. V lost 0 bases and J lost 6; bases outside the gene matches: 3. The CDR3 loop spans 15 amino acids. CDR3 amino acids: CASSYSGLAGNEQFF. Here the CDR3 DNA reads TGTGCCAGCAGTTACTCGGGACTAGCTGGCAATGAGCAGTTCTTC.

The chain uses TRBV27 and TRBJ1-5; no reliable D call. The CDR3 is made up of 13 amino acids. Trimming shortened V by 5 bases and J by 0 bases, and 5 bases separated the two germline ends. Germline V gene data show CDR1 as MNHEY and CDR2 as SMNVEV (reference sequence). The CDR3 is CASSPHSNQPQHF. The CDR3 DNA follows: TGTGCCAGCAGTCCACATAGCAATCAGCCCCAGCATTTT.

The chain employs TRBV27 and TRBJ1-1; possibly TRBD1 for D (5 bases). V shed 4 bases and J shed 8 bases, with 11 bases lying between them. The CDR3 runs 12 residues. Per germline, CDR1 MNHEY and CDR2 SMNVEV (reference sequence). CDR3 residues: CASSSLAGEAFF. The DNA for the CDR3 is TGTGCCAGCAGTTCCCTGGCAGGGGAAGCTTTCTTT.

V is TRBV15 and J is TRBJ2-3; D perhaps matches TRBD1 (5 bases). Germline V CDR1 and CDR2: LNHNV, YYDKDF (reference sequence). Trimming took off 8 bases at V and 3 bases at J, with 15 bases between the two ends. The CDR3 loop spans 14 amino acids. CDR3 region: CATGAFQPTDTQYF. The CDR3 DNA sequence: TGTGCCACCGGGGCTTTCCAACCTACAGATACGCAGTATTTT.

This clone was counted a few times. The rearrangement joins TRBV28 to TRBJ1-4; TRBD1 matches 9 bases. Germline CDR1 reads MDHEN; CDR2 reads SYDVKM. After removal of 11 bases from V and 8 bases from J, the junction contained 6 bases not matched to a gene. The CDR3 consists of 12 residues. This CDR3 is CAEGTGNEKLFF. DNA for the CDR3: TGTGCCGAAGGGACAGGGAACGAAAAACTGTTTTTT.